This T cell receptor beta chain appears in the sequencing data of a study of early T cells in non-severe SARS-CoV-2 infection. Study at large: Chains from this unsorted whole-blood bulk RNA could not be paired.

Deletions cut 1 base from V and 7 bases from J, with 13 bases between. Germline V CDR1 and CDR2: MGHRA, YSYEKL. The CDR3 runs 14 residues. Unique molecular identifier tags were affixed to discrete cDNA molecules. Via MiXCR, TCRdb re-called the 5' RACE reads, giving one row per CDR3 protein. Among some 88,000 distinct CDR3 sequences listed, approximately 15% were seen once. The origin of this receptor is an adult who was a healthcare worker with PCR-confirmed SARS-CoV-2 infection or an uninfected control (not recorded which). V is TRBV4-1 and J is TRBJ1-1, with D unclear. This specimen consisted of whole blood, obtained at baseline. The CDR3 protein is CASSQVPEAYEAFF. The CDR3 DNA follows: TGCGCCAGCAGCCAAGTTCCCGAGGCGTATGAAGCTTTCTTT.